The source of this T cell receptor beta chain is a study of monozygotic twins with inflammatory bowel disease. The authors isolated total RNA from whole blood without sorting T cells. UMIs were attached via template switching, each with a 6-nucleotide sample barcode. Using the 5' RACE reads, TCRdb records one entry per CDR3 protein without DNA. The sample has around 210,000 distinct CDR3 sequences. The CDR3 is made up of 14 amino acids. Points on this clonotype: Its antigen is not identified.

Study results and limitations: Researchers were unable to tell different T cell subtypes apart. Lower sharing of clonotypes with other individuals was seen in IBD patients than in healthy twins. This was most marked in patients showing signs of disease activity.

The clonotype was recovered from a human donor with ulcerative colitis or Crohn's disease, or a healthy co-twin of an affected twin (not recorded which). Source material: blood. The V and J genes are TRBV12-3 or TRBV12-4 and TRBJ2-1; the D call of TRBD2 rests on TCRdb alone, since no DNA is present to check it. Here the CDR3 reads CASCPWTSNNEQFF.